The clone carrying this T cell receptor beta chain was recorded once. From germline, CDR1 is MGHRA and CDR2 YSYEKL. J lost 1 base, V lost 4 bases, and 10 bases had no gene match. CDR3 length: 17 residues. The data belong to a study of blood T cell repertoires in COVID-19. Study-wide background: The United States, Italy and Spain provided the acute and convalescent COVID-19 samples. Sources were T cells, B-cell-depleted T cells, or PBMCs; the material itself was cDNA or gDNA.

The authors' processing: Nucleated cell counts were estimated from reference gene primer amplification. Assay used: immunoSEQ multiplex PCR; TCRdb lists only in-frame clones, some missing. The V and J calls and clone size come from that table; D and trimming were worked out from the DNA. The table has over 85,000 clones, about 85% seen once. The gene calls are TRBV4-1 and TRBJ1-5, with TRBD1 matching 7 bases. The TCR originated in a male donor with acute or convalescent COVID-19. Material: peripheral blood. This CDR3 is CASSRSTPTGSNQPQHF. For the CDR3, the DNA is TGCGCCAGCAGCCGATCCACTCCGACAGGGAGCAATCAGCCCCAGCATTTT.